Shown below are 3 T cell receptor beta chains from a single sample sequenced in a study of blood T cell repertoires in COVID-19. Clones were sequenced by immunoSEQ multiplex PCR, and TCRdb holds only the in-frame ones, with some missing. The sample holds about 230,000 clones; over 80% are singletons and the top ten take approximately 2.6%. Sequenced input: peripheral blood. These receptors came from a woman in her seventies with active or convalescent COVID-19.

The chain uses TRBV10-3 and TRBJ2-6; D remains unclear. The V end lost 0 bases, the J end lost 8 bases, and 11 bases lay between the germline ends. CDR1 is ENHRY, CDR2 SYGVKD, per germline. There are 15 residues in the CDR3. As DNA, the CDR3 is TGTGCCATCAGTGAGTCGGAACAGCTCCCCAACGTCCTGACTTTC. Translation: CAISESEQLPNVLTF.

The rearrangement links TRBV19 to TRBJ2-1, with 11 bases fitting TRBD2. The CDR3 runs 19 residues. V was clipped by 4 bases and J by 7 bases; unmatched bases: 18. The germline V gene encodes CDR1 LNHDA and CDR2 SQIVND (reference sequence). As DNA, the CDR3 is TGTGCCAGTAGTAGAATTATACTCCAGACTAGCGGGAAACGGAATGAGCAGTTCTTC. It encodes CASSRIILQTSGKRNEQFF.

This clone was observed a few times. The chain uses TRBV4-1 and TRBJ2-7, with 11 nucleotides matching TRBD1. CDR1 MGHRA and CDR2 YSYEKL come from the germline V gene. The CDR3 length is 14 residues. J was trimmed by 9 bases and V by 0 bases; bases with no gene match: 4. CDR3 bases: TGCGCCAGCAGCCAAGACGGAGGGACAGGGGGGCAGTACTTC. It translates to CASSQDGGTGGQYF.